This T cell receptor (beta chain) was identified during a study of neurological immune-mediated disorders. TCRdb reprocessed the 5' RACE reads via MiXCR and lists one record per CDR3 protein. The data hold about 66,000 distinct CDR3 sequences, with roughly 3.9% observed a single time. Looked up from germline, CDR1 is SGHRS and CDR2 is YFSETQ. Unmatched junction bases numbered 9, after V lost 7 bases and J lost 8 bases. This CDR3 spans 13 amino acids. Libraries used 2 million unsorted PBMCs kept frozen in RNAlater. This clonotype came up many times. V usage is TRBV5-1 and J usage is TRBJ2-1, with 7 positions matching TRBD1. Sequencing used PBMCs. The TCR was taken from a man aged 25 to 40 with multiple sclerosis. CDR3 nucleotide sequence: TGCGCCAGCTTGAAGGGGGCCGGTTATGAGCAGTTCTTC. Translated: CASLKGAGYEQFF. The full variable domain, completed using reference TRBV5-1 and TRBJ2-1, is KAGVTQTPRYLIKTRGQQVTLSCSPISGHRSVSWYQQTPGQGLQFLFEYFSETQRNKGNFPGRFSGRQFSNSRSEMNVSTLELGDSALYLCASLKGAGYEQFFGPGTRLTVL.